This note documents a single TCR beta chain sequence. Antigen specificity is unknown. The sample originates from a study of cytomegalovirus exposure and HLA in healthy donors. Whole-study findings and limits: Most TCR sequences were rare, but some public TCRs occurred in many donors. In vitro, a few CMV-associated chains proved specific for CMV antigens.

The length of the CDR3 is 16 residues. CDR1 and CDR2 (germline): SGHRS, YFSETQ. Losses at the gene ends were 2 bases for V and 0 bases for J; bases not matched to a gene: 4. The PCR made use of 60 Vbeta and 13 Jbeta primers. TCRdb's table, derived via immunoSEQ multiplex PCR, lists solely in-frame clones and lacks some. Among over 130,000 clones listed, less than 85% were seen once. The receptor was isolated from a man aged 35 to 55 in good health and CMV-seronegative. The chain uses TRBV5-1 and TRBJ2-7; 11 bases are a match to TRBD2. Sequenced material: PBMCs. CDR3: CASSLVAGGYSYEQYF. As DNA, the CDR3 is TGCGCCAGCAGCTTAGTAGCGGGGGGGTACTCCTACGAGCAGTACTTC.